This entry lists 32 T cell receptor beta chains sequenced from one sample in a study of chemoradiotherapy in HPV16-positive cancers. Using immunoSEQ multiplex PCR, the repertoire was profiled, and TCRdb retains in-frame clones only, with some absent. The sample shows over 20,000 clones, roughly nine tenths of them seen only once. The sample here was blood, taken from a patient who underwent chemoradiotherapy. The receptors were gathered from a human donor with HPV-associated anogenital cancer.

This chain joins TRBV9 and TRBJ1-1, with no clear D. Germline V gives CDR1 SGDLS, CDR2 YYNGEE. V was clipped by 4 bases and J by 3 bases, with 10 bases between them. CDR3 length: 13 amino acids. The CDR3 loop reads CASSHGVDTEAFF. The DNA for the CDR3 is TGTGCCAGCAGCCACGGTGTAGACACTGAAGCTTTCTTT. The full variable domain, completed using reference TRBV9 and TRBJ1-1, is DSGVTQTPKHLITATGQRVTLRCSPRSGDLSVYWYQQSLDQGLQFLIQYYNGEERAKGNILERFSAQQFPDLHSELNLSSLELGDSALYFCASSHGVDTEAFFGQGTRLTVV.

V is TRBV7-9 and J is TRBJ1-2; weak D call: TRBD1 (6 bases). The CDR3 is made up of 13 amino acids. V lost 8 bases and J 8 bases, leaving 18 bases between the germline ends. Germline CDR1 and CDR2: SEHNR and FQNEAQ (reference sequence). The CDR3 reads CASGSQGYGGYTF. Written as DNA, the CDR3 is TGTGCCAGCGGGTCCCAGGGGTACGGGGGCTACACCTTC.

The J gene is TRBJ1-2, the V gene TRBV7-8, with D uncertain. This CDR3 is built from 14 residues. V dropped 5 bases and J dropped 2 bases, with 12 bases sitting between them. CDR1 and CDR2 from the germline V gene are SGHVS and FQNEAQ. In DNA, the CDR3 is TGTGCCAGCAGCCCGACCAGCTCCAACTATGGCTACACCTTC. Its translation: CASSPTSSNYGYTF.

V usage is TRBV5-1 and J usage is TRBJ1-1; 8 nucleotides align to TRBD1. The V segment lost 1 base and the J segment 4 bases; nucleotides outside the gene matches: 3. Germline-derived CDR1 and CDR2 are SGHRS and YFSETQ. There are 14 residues in the CDR3. For the CDR3, the DNA is TGCGCCAGCAGCTTGCAGGACAGGGTCACTGAAGCTTTCTTT. It yields the protein CASSLQDRVTEAFF.

V usage is TRBV19 and J usage is TRBJ1-1; 11 bases fit TRBD1. CDR1 LNHDA and CDR2 SQIVND come from the germline V gene (reference sequence). The CDR3 runs to 16 residues. V trimming: 5 bases; J trimming: 4 bases; junction bases outside the gene matches: 9. The CDR3 region is CASSPRTGGGVTEAFF. The CDR3 DNA follows: TGTGCCAGTAGTCCCCGGACAGGGGGCGGGGTCACTGAAGCTTTCTTT.

V usage is TRBV7-3 and J usage is TRBJ1-1; TRBD1 aligns across 8 bases. CDR1 is SGHTA and CDR2 is FQGTGA in the germline V gene. V was pared by 1 base and J by 3 bases, with 7 bases of the junction left unmatched. The CDR3 covers 16 residues. CDR3 nucleotides: TGTGCCAGCAGCTTAATGGCAGGGGGCGAGGACACTGAAGCTTTCTTT. This encodes CASSLMAGGEDTEAFF. The full variable domain, completed using reference TRBV7-3 and TRBJ1-1, is GAGVSQTPSNKVTEKGKYVELRCDPISGHTALYWYRQSLGQGPEFLIYFQGTGAADDSGLPNDRFFAVRPEGSVSTLKIQRTERGDSAVYLCASSLMAGGEDTEAFFGQGTRLTVV.

J is TRBJ2-6 and V is TRBV2; D remains unclear. The CDR3 is 13 residues long. The V and J ends lost 7 bases and 3 bases respectively, with 7 bases between them. CDR1 is SNHLY, CDR2 FYNNEI, per germline. CDR3 residues: CASNAYGANVLTF. The CDR3 coding sequence is TGTGCCAGCAACGCATATGGGGCCAACGTCCTGACTTTC.

The chain is built from TRBV4-1 and TRBJ1-2; 11 nucleotides agree with TRBD1. The ends lost 7 bases at V and 1 base at J; junction bases unmatched: 11. CDR3 size: 17 residues. Germline CDR1 MGHRA, CDR2 YSYEKL. The CDR3 reads CASTREGGTGGNYGYTF. The CDR3 DNA is TGCGCCAGCACCAGAGAGGGTGGGACAGGGGGTAACTATGGCTACACCTTC.

The chain couples TRBV5-6 to TRBJ1-6, with 8 bases lining up with TRBD1. Trimming cost V 2 bases and J 6 bases; bases outside gene matches: 4. This CDR3 is 15 amino acids long. Per the germline V gene, CDR1 is SGHDT and CDR2 is YYEEEE. CDR3 region: CASSFRDRLNSPLHF. The DNA for the CDR3 is TGTGCCAGCAGCTTCCGGGACAGGCTTAATTCACCCCTCCACTTT.

The chain links TRBV9 to TRBJ2-5; D gene uncertain. Germline assignment: CDR1 SGDLS and CDR2 YYNGEE. V lost 0 bases, J lost 4 bases, and 7 bases lay in between. The CDR3 runs 13 residues. The DNA for the CDR3 is TGTGCCAGCAGCGTAGGGTTTTCAGAGACCCAGTACTTC. As protein: CASSVGFSETQYF.

This clone has a single count. The V and J genes are TRBV2 and TRBJ2-3; D may match TRBD1 or TRBD2 (5 bases each). Germline-derived CDR1 and CDR2 are SNHLY and FYNNEI. Trimming removed 6 bases from V and 1 base from J, with 14 bases in between. CDR3 length: 15 amino acids. DNA of the CDR3: TGTGCCAGCAGATTCCGGGACGGGGGCACAGATACGCAGTATTTT. Translating it yields CASRFRDGGTDTQYF.

This sequence joins TRBV21-1 and TRBJ2-1; TRBD1 was called by the table and not checked on the DNA. TRBV21-1 is marked as a pseudogene. This CDR3 has 21 amino acids. Here the CDR3 DNA reads TGTGCCAGCAGCAAAACCGGTGGGACAGCTATTCCCCTACGCTCCTACAATGAGCAGTTCTTC. The encoded protein is CASSKTGGTAIPLRSYNEQFF.

J is TRBJ1-2 and V is TRBV27; D remains ambiguous. The ends were cut back, 6 bases at V and 4 bases at J, with 21 bases in the middle. Germline loops: CDR1 MNHEY, CDR2 SMNVEV (reference sequence). The CDR3 sequence is 16 residues long. Here the CDR3 reads CASRATVGSYLYGYTF. CDR3 bases: TGTGCCAGCAGGGCCACTGTGGGGTCCTACCTCTATGGCTACACCTTC.

A few counts support this clone. The chain uses TRBV9 and TRBJ1-2; 7 bases match TRBD1. Trimming removed 4 bases from V and 8 bases from J; junction bases left unmatched: 17. The CDR3 spans 16 residues. In germline, CDR1 is SGDLS, CDR2 YYNGEE. CDR3 amino acids: CASSPGTAGGTWGYTF. Here the CDR3 DNA reads TGTGCCAGCAGCCCAGGGACAGCCGGCGGTACTTGGGGCTACACCTTC.

This rearrangement joins TRBV7-8 to TRBJ2-2; 9 nucleotides align to TRBD2. There are 16 residues in the CDR3. CDR1 SGHVS and CDR2 FQNEAQ come from the germline V gene. Germline trimming cut 1 base from V and 4 bases from J; bases unmatched to any gene: 4. The CDR3, as DNA: TGTGCCAGCAGCTTAGTAGCGGGGGCAGGCACCGGGGAGCTGTTTTTT. It is translated as CASSLVAGAGTGELFF. The full variable domain, its missing parts supplied by reference TRBV7-8 and TRBJ2-2, is GAGVSQSPRYKVAKRGQDVALRCDPISGHVSLFWYQQALGQGPEFLTYFQNEAQLDKSGLPSDRFFAERPEGSVSTLKIQRTQQEDSAVYLCASSLVAGAGTGELFFGEGSRLTVL.

The chain links TRBV11-2 to TRBJ2-7; possibly TRBD2 for D (6 bases). CDR1 SGHAT and CDR2 FQNNGV come from the germline V gene. V was pared by 0 bases and J by 3 bases, with 15 bases between. CDR3 length: 16 amino acids. CDR3: CASSLDLATRVYEQYF. In nucleotides, the CDR3 is TGTGCCAGCAGCTTAGATCTTGCGACTAGAGTCTACGAGCAGTACTTC.

J is TRBJ1-1 and V is TRBV27, with D hard to call. The CDR3 covers 13 residues. The ends were cut back, 8 bases at V and 4 bases at J, with 14 bases in the middle. CDR1 MNHEY and CDR2 SMNVEV come from the germline V gene (reference sequence). CDR3 in amino acids: CASGPGAATEAFF. CDR3 bases: TGTGCCAGCGGGCCAGGAGCGGCCACTGAAGCTTTCTTT.

The chain joins TRBV6-5 to TRBJ1-4; D is unresolved. Trimming removed 6 bases from V and 5 bases from J, with 4 bases in between. Per the germline V gene, CDR1 is MNHEY and CDR2 is SVGAGI. This CDR3 contains 11 residues. The CDR3 bases are TGTGCCAGCAGAAGCAATGAAAAACTGTTTTTT. Translated, it gives CASRSNEKLFF.

V usage is TRBV5-5 and J usage is TRBJ1-2; 7 bases agree with TRBD1. The CDR3 is 14 residues long. Trimming at V came to 2 bases and at J to 7 bases, leaving 8 bases not matched to a gene. Germline lookup yields CDR1 SGHKS and CDR2 YYEKEE (reference sequence). This CDR3 is CASSFDPGGRGYTF. For the CDR3, the DNA is TGTGCCAGCAGCTTTGACCCAGGGGGTCGTGGCTACACCTTC. The full variable domain, completed using reference TRBV5-5 and TRBJ1-2, is DAGVTQSPTHLIKTRGQQVTLRCSPISGHKSVSWYQQVLGQGPQFIFQYYEKEERGRGNFPDRFSARQFPNYSSELNVNALLLGDSALYLCASSFDPGGRGYTFGSGTRLTVV.

The chain is built from TRBV6-6 and TRBJ1-1, with TRBD1 matching 7 bases. Germline V gene sequence: CDR1 MNHNY, CDR2 SVGAGI (reference sequence). The CDR3 sequence is 16 residues long. Unmatched junction bases numbered 13, after V lost 5 bases and J lost 4 bases. As DNA, the CDR3 is TGTGCCAGCAGTCTCACCGAACAGGGGTGGATCACTGAAGCTTTCTTT. The encoded protein is CASSLTEQGWITEAFF.

The V gene is TRBV4-2, the J gene TRBJ2-1; no firm D call. The V end was cut by 5 bases, the J end by 9 bases, with 14 bases between. Germline V gene data show CDR1 as LGHNA and CDR2 as YNFKEQ. The CDR3 runs 13 residues. CDR3 protein: CASSGQTDTEQFF. The CDR3 DNA is TGTGCCAGCAGCGGGCAAACAGATACTGAGCAGTTCTTC.

This rearrangement joins TRBV5-8 to TRBJ2-7, with a possible D match to TRBD1 (6 bases). Germline V gene data show CDR1 as SGHTS and CDR2 as YDEGEE. Trimming removed 0 bases from V and 3 bases from J, with 13 bases in between. CDR3 length: 15 amino acids. The CDR3 here is CASSLDQGTIYEQYF. The CDR3 coding sequence is TGTGCCAGCAGCTTGGATCAGGGGACGATCTACGAGCAGTACTTC.

The CDR3 is CASSQGLDSEAFF. CDR3 nucleotide sequence: TGCGCCAGCAGCCAAGGTTTGGACAGCGAAGCTTTCTTT. The rearrangement uses TRBV4-3 and TRBJ1-1; TRBD1 is a possible D gene (6 bases). This CDR3 region has 13 residues. Germline V gives CDR1 LGHNA, CDR2 YSLEER. V lost 1 base and J lost 8, with 11 bases in between.

The rearrangement uses TRBV30 and TRBJ1-4; tentative D call: TRBD1 (6 bases). The germline V and J ends were trimmed by 4 bases and 7 bases, with 16 bases remaining between them. The CDR3 is 14 amino acids. Germline CDR1 GTSNPN, CDR2 SVGIG (reference sequence). In DNA, the CDR3 is TGTGCCTGGAATGACGGGACAATAGGTGAAAAACTGTTTTTT. Its protein product is CAWNDGTIGEKLFF.

The chain recombines TRBV7-9 with TRBJ2-1; no clear D. CDR3 length equals 11 residues. The ends were cut back, 2 bases at V and 9 bases at J, with 5 bases in the middle. The germline V gene has CDR1 SEHNR and CDR2 FQNEAQ (reference sequence). The CDR3 reads CASSLSGEQFF. The CDR3 bases are TGTGCCAGCAGCTTATCTGGTGAGCAGTTCTTC.

J is TRBJ1-5 and V is TRBV15; no clear D gene. The germline CDR1 and CDR2 sequences are LNHNV and YYDKDF (reference sequence). The germline V and J ends were trimmed by 2 bases and 6 bases, with 8 bases remaining between them. The CDR3 totals 13 residues. In nucleotides, the CDR3 is TGTGCCACCAGCAGAACTGGTTCTCAGCCCCAGCATTTT. It codes for CATSRTGSQPQHF.

V gene TRBV6-1 combines with J gene TRBJ1-1; D possibly corresponds to TRBD1 (5 bases). The CDR3 is 13 amino acids. The germline V gene encodes CDR1 MNHNS and CDR2 SASEGT. CDR3: CAGGQLLNTEAFF. The CDR3 nucleotides are TGTGCAGGAGGACAACTCTTGAACACTGAAGCTTTCTTT.

The V and J genes are TRBV30 and TRBJ2-3, with 9 bases lining up with TRBD2. CDR3 length equals 19 residues. The J segment lost 2 bases and the V segment lost 0 bases, leaving 15 bases of the junction unmatched. Germline CDR1 GTSNPN, CDR2 SVGIG (reference sequence). CDR3 protein: CAWSVLYLERGVTTDTQYF. Written as DNA, the CDR3 is TGTGCCTGGAGTGTCCTATACCTAGAGCGGGGGGTAACCACAGATACGCAGTATTTT.

V and J are TRBV5-6 and TRBJ2-1; D may be TRBD2 (5 bases). The CDR3 has 15 residues. V shed 0 bases and J shed 4 bases, with 11 bases lying between them. Germline values: CDR1 SGHDT, CDR2 YYEEEE. Here the CDR3 DNA reads TGTGCCAGCAGCTTGGGTGACCGGGAATACAATGAGCAGTTCTTC. Its protein product is CASSLGDREYNEQFF.

In DNA, the CDR3 is TGTGCCAGCAGCTTAGAAATACGGGGGCGCGGGTACGAGCAGTACTTC. This gives the protein CASSLEIRGRGYEQYF. The V and J genes are TRBV11-2 and TRBJ2-7, with D possibly being TRBD1 or TRBD2 (6 bases each). Germline V gene sequence: CDR1 SGHAT, CDR2 FQNNGV. V lost 0 bases and J 4 bases, leaving 16 bases between the germline ends. The CDR3 consists of 16 residues.

As concerns this clone: The junction differs from germline at one of its ends, possibly a read error. The chain joins TRBV6-4 to TRBJ2-1; 8 bases match TRBD2. The V gene's germline CDR1 is MRHNA and CDR2 SNTAGT. CDR3 length: 15 residues. This CDR3 reads CASRDFGGAANEQFF. The CDR3, as DNA: TGTGCCAGCAGAGACTTCGGGGGGGCCGCCAATGAGCAGTTCTTC.

The rearrangement joins TRBV6-6 to TRBJ1-5; D might be TRBD1 (5 bases). The V end lost 2 bases, the J end lost 5 bases, and 13 bases lay between the germline ends. CDR1 is MNHNY, CDR2 SVGAGI, per germline (reference sequence). The CDR3 spans 15 residues. This chain's CDR3 is CASSYRRGVDQPQHF. CDR3 in DNA: TGTGCCAGCAGTTACCGTAGAGGGGTGGATCAGCCCCAGCATTTT.